Below are 3 T cell receptor beta chains sequenced from a single sample in a study of a mutant IDH1 vaccine in newly diagnosed glioma (dated by TCRdb to 2020 to 2022). To prepare the library, the immunoSEQ multiplex PCR assay was applied. Not all clones reach the TCRdb copy of this immuneACCESS table, which keeps in-frame sequences only. Checked studies attribute under half of the gap to unresolved V genes and leave the rest unexplained. The sample includes around 50,000 clones, with 80% to 90% observed a single time. Jointly, the top ten make up 2.4% of the sample. This specimen's time point label, interpreted: baseline, week 1 (first vaccination visit). The treatment or condition label, as the study defines it: pre-vaccination baseline after standard-of-care therapy. This material consisted of PBMCs, taken from a glioma patient treated with radiotherapy, temozolomide or both. The receptors originated from a man aged 40-55 years with glioma.

V and J are TRBV7-2 and TRBJ2-7; unclear D gene. CDR3 length: 15 residues. The germline V gene encodes CDR1 SGHTA and CDR2 FQGNSA. V was shortened by 0 bases and J by 4 bases, with 13 bases between the two germline ends. In DNA form, the CDR3 reads TGTGCCAGCAGCTTAGCGCGAGGACGTCCTTACGAGCAGTACTTC. Its protein is CASSLARGRPYEQYF.

The chain couples TRBV28 to TRBJ2-4, with D possibly being TRBD1 (5 bases). Germline lookup yields CDR1 MDHEN and CDR2 SYDVKM. The CDR3 length is 14 residues. With 2 bases removed from V and 11 bases from J, the gap between germline ends came to 16 bases. Here the CDR3 reads CASSLRGLSEVQYF. In DNA form, the CDR3 reads TGTGCCAGCAGTTTAAGGGGCTTATCTGAGGTTCAGTACTTC.

The rearrangement joins TRBV5-1 to TRBJ2-3; 8 bases are a match to TRBD2. The CDR3 covers 14 residues. The germline gives CDR1 SGHRS, CDR2 YFSETQ. With 4 bases clipped from V and 5 bases from J, the junction kept 6 bases outside the gene matches. The CDR3 DNA is TGCGCCAGCAGCCTCGGACTAGCCCAAGATACGCAGTATTTT. Protein product: CASSLGLAQDTQYF.